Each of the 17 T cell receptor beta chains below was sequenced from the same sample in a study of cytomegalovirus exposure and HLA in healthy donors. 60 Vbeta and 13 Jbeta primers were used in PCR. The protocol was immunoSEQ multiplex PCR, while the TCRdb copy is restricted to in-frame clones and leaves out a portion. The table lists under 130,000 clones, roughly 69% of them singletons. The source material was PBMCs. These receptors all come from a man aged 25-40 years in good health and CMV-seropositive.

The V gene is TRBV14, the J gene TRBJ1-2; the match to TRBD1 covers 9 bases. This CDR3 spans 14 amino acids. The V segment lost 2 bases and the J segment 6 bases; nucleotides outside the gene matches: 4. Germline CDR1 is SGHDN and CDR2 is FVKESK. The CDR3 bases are TGTGCCAGCAGCCAAAGGGACAGGGTTGATGGCTACACCTTC. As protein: CASSQRDRVDGYTF.

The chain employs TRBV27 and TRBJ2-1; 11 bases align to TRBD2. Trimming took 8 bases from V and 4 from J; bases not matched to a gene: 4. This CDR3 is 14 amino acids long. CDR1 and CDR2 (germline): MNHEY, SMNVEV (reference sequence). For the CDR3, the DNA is TGTGCCAGCTGTTCTAGCGGGGGGTACAATGAGCAGTTCTTC. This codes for CASCSSGGYNEQFF.

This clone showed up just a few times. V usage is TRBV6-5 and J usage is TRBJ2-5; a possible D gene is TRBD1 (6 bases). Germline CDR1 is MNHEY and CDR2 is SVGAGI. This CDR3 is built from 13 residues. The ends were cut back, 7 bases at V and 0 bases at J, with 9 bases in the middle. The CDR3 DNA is TGTGCCAGCAACGACAGGTACCAAGAGACCCAGTACTTC. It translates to CASNDRYQETQYF.

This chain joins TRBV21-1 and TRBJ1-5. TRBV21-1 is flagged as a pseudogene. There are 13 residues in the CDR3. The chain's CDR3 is CAVRGRGLRPQHF. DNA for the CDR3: TGTGCCGTCAGGGGACGGGGACTAAGGCCCCAGCATTTT.

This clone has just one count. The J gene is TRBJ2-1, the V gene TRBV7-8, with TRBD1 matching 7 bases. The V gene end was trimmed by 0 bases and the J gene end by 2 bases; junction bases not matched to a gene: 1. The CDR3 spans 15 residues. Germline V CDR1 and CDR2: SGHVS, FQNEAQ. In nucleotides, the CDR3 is TGTGCCAGCAGCTTAGCAGGGGGCGCCTACAATGAGCAGTTCTTC. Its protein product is CASSLAGGAYNEQFF.

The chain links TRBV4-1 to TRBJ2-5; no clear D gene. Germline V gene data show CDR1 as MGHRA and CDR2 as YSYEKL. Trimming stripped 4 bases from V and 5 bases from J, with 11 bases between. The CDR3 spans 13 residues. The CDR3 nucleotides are TGCGCCAGCAGCCTACTTGTGTTGGAGACCCAGTACTTC. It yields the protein CASSLLVLETQYF.

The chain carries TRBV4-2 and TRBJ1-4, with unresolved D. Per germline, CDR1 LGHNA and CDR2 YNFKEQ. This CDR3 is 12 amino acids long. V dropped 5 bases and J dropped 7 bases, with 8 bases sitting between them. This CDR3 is CASSSSFEKLFF. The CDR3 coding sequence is TGTGCCAGCAGCTCTTCTTTTGAAAAACTGTTTTTT.

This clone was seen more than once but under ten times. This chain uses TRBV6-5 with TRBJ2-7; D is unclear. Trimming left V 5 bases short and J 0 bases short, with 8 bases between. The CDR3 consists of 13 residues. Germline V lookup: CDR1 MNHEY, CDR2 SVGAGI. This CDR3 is CASSVQASYEQYF. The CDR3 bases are TGTGCCAGCAGTGTTCAGGCCTCCTACGAGCAGTACTTC.

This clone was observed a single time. The CDR3 protein is CASSPRALNEKLFF. CDR3 coding DNA: TGCGCCAGCAGCCCGAGGGCCCTTAATGAAAAACTGTTTTTT. The rearrangement uses TRBV4-1 and TRBJ1-4; D is unresolved. The V gene lost 4 bases and the J gene lost 4 bases, with 10 bases spanning the gap. Germline assignment: CDR1 MGHRA and CDR2 YSYEKL. The CDR3 runs to 14 residues.

In DNA form, the CDR3 reads TGTGCCAGTATTGGAGCGAACTCCTACGAGCAGTACTTC. This sequence encodes CASIGANSYEQYF. The J gene is TRBJ2-7, the V gene TRBV19; D gene unclear. The V and J ends lost 7 bases and 0 bases respectively, with 10 bases between them. Germline V gene sequence: CDR1 LNHDA, CDR2 SQIVND (reference sequence). This CDR3 spans 13 amino acids.

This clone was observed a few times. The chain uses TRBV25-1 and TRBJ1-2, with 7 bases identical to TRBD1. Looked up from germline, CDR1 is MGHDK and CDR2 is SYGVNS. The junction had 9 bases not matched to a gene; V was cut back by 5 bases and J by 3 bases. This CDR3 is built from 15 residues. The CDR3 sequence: CASSRAAGGYYGYTF. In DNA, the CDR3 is TGTGCCAGCAGTCGAGCGGCAGGGGGTTACTATGGCTACACCTTC.

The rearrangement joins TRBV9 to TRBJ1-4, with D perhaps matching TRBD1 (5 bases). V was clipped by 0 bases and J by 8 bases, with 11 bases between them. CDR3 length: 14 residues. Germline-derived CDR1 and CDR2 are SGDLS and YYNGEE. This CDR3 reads CASSVEQVGEKLFF. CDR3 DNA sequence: TGTGCCAGCAGCGTAGAACAGGTTGGCGAAAAACTGTTTTTT.

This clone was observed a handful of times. CDR3 DNA: TGCAGCGTTGAATCGGGAAACACCATATATTTT. It yields the protein CSVESGNTIYF. The chain carries TRBV29-1 and TRBJ1-3; unclear D gene. Deletions cut 2 bases from V and 4 bases from J, with 3 bases between. The CDR3 has 11 residues. CDR1 and CDR2 from the germline V gene are SQVTM and ANQGSEA.

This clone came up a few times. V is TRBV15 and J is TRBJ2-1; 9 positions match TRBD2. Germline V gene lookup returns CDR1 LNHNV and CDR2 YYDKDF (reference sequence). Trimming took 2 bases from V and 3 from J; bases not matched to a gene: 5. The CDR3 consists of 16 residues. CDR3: CATSRRASGDYNEQFF. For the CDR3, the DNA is TGTGCCACCAGCAGAAGAGCTAGCGGGGACTACAATGAGCAGTTCTTC.

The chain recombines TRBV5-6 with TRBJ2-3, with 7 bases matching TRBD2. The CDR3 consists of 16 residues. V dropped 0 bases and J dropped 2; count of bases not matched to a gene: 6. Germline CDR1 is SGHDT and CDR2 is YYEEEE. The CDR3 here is CASSLEGGSHTDTQYF. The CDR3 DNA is TGTGCCAGCAGCTTGGAGGGCGGGAGCCACACAGATACGCAGTATTTT. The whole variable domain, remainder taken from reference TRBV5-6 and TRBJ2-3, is DAGVTQSPTHLIKTRGQQVTLRCSPKSGHDTVSWYQQALGQGPQFIFQYYEEEERQRGNFPDRFSGHQFPNYSSELNVNALLLGDSALYLCASSLEGGSHTDTQYFGPGTRLTVL.

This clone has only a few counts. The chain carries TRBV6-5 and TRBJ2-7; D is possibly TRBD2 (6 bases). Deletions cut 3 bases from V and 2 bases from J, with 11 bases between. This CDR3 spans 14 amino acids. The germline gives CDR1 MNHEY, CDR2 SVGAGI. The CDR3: CASSYGGETYEQYF. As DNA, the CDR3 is TGTGCCAGCAGTTATGGCGGGGAGACCTACGAGCAGTACTTC.

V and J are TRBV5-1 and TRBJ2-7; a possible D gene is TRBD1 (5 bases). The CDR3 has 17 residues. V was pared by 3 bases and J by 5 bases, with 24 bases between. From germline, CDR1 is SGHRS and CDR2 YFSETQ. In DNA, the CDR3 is TGCGCCAGCAGCTCGGTGGGGCTTCGAGTTCCCTCTGACGAGCAGTACTTC. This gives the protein CASSSVGLRVPSDEQYF.